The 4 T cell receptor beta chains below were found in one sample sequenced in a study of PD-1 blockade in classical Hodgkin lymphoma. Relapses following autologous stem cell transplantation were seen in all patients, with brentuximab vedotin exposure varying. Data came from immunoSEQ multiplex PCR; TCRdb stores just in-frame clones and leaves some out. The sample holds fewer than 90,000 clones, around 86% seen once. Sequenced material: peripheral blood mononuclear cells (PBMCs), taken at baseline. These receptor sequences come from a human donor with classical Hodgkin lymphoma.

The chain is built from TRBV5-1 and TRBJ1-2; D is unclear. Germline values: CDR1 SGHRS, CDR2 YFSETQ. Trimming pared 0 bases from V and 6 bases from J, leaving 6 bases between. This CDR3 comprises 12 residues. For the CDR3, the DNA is TGCGCCAGCAGCTTGGGCGGGGATGGCTACACCTTC. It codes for CASSLGGDGYTF. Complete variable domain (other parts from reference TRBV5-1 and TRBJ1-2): KAGVTQTPRYLIKTRGQQVTLSCSPISGHRSVSWYQQTPGQGLQFLFEYFSETQRNKGNFPGRFSGRQFSNSRSEMNVSTLELGDSALYLCASSLGGDGYTFGSGTRLTVV.

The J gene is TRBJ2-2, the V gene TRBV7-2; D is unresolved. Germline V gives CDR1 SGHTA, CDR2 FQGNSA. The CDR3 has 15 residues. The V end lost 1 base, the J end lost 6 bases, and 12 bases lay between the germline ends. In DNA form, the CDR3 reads TGTGCCAGCAGCTTAGTGCCTACCGAGGCCGGGGAGCTGTTTTTT. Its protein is CASSLVPTEAGELFF. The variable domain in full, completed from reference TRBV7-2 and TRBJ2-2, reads GAGVSQSPSNKVTEKGKDVELRCDPISGHTALYWYRQSLGQGLEFLIYFQGNSAPDKSGLPSDRFSAERTGGSVSTLTIQRTQQEDSAVYLCASSLVPTEAGELFFGEGSRLTVL.

CDR3 residues: CASSSPSGGTDTQYF. The CDR3, as DNA: TGCGCCAGCAGCTCTCCTAGCGGGGGCACAGATACGCAGTATTTT. The chain combines TRBV5-1 with TRBJ2-3; 9 bases align to TRBD2. Looked up from germline, CDR1 is SGHRS and CDR2 is YFSETQ. The CDR3 totals 15 residues. Unmatched junction bases numbered 3, after V lost 3 bases and J lost 1 base.

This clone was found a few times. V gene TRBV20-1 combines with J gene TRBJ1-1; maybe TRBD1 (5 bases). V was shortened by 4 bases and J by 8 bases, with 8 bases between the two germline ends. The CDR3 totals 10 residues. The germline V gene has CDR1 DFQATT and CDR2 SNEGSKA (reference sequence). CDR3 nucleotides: TGCAGTGCTATGTACAGGGAAGCTTTCTTT. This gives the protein CSAMYREAFF.